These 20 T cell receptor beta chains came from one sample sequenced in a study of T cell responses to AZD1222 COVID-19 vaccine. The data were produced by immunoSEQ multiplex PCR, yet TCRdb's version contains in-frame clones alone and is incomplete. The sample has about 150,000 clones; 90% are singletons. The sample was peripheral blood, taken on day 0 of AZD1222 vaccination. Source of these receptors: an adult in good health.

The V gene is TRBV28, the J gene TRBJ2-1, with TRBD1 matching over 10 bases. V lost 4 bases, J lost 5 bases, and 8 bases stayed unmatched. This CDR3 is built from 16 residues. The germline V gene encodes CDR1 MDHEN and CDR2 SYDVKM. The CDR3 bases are TGTGCCAGCAGTTCGAGGGGACAGGGGTTGGACAATGAGCAGTTCTTC. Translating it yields CASSSRGQGLDNEQFF.

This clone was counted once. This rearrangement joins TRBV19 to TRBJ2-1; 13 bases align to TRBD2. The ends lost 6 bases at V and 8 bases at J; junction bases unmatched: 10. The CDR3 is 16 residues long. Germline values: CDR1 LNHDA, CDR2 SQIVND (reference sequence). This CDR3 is CASRAGTSGNRYEQFF. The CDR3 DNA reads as TGTGCCAGTAGAGCAGGGACTAGCGGGAACCGGTATGAGCAGTTCTTC.

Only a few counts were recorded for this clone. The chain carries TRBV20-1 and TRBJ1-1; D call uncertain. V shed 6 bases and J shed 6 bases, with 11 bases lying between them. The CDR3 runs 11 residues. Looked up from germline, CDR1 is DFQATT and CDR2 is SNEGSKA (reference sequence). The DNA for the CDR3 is TGCAGTGCATCAGGTGAGTCTGAAGCTTTCTTT. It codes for CSASGESEAFF.

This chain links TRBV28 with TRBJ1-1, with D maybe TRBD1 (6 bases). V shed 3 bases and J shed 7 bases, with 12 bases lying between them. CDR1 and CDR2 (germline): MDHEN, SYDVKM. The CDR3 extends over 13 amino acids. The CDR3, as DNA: TGTGCCAGCAGTTTCCGGGGGGCGGGTGAAGCTTTCTTT. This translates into CASSFRGAGEAFF.

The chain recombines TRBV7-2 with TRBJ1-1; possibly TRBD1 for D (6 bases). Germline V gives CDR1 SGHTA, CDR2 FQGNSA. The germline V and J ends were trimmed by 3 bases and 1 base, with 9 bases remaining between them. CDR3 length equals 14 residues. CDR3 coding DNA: TGTGCCAGCAGCTTCTACAGGGAGAACACTGAAGCTTTCTTT. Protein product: CASSFYRENTEAFF. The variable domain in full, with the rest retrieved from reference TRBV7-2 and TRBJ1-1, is GAGVSQSPSNKVTEKGKDVELRCDPISGHTALYWYRQSLGQGLEFLIYFQGNSAPDKSGLPSDRFSAERTGGSVSTLTIQRTQQEDSAVYLCASSFYRENTEAFFGQGTRLTVV.

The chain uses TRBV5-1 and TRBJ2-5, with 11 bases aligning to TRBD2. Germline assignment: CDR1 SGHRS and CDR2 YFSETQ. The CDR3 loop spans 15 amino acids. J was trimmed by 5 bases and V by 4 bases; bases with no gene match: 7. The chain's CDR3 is CASSKSTSGIETQYF. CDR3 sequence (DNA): TGCGCCAGCAGCAAATCGACTAGCGGGATCGAGACCCAGTACTTC.

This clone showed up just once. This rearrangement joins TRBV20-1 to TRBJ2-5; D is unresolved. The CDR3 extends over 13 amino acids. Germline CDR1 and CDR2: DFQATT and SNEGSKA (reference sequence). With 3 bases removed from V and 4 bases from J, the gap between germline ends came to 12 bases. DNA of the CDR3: TGCAGTGCTAGTTACGGGCCCCCAGAGACCCAGTACTTC. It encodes CSASYGPPETQYF.

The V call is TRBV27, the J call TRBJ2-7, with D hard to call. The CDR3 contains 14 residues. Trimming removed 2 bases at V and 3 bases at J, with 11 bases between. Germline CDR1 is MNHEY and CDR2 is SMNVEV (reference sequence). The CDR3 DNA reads TGTGCCAGCAGTTTAGAGTCAAGATTCTACGAGCAGTACTTC. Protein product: CASSLESRFYEQYF.

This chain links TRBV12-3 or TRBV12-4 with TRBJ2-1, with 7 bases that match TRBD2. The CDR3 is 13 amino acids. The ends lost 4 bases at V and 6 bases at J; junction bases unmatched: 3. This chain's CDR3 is CASSWWEGNEQFF. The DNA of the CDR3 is TGTGCCAGCAGTTGGTGGGAGGGCAATGAGCAGTTCTTC.

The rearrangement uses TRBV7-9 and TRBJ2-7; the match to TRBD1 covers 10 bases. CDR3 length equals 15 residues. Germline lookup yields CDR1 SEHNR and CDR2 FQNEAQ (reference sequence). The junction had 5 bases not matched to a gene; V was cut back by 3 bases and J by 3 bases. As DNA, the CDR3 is TGTGCCAGCAGCTTTCCGGGACAGGGGATCTACGAGCAGTACTTC. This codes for CASSFPGQGIYEQYF. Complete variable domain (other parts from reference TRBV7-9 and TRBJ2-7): DTGVSQNPRHKITKRGQNVTFRCDPISEHNRLYWYRQTLGQGPEFLTYFQNEAQLEKSRLLSDRFSAERPKGSFSTLEIQRTEQGDSAMYLCASSFPGQGIYEQYFGPGTRLTVT.

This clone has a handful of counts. In DNA form, the CDR3 reads TGTGCCAGCAGTGAGGAAAACACCGGGGAGCTGTTTTTT. Its protein is CASSEENTGELFF. The chain employs TRBV6-4 and TRBJ2-2, with unresolved D. CDR1 is MRHNA and CDR2 is SNTAGT in the germline V gene. V shed 3 bases and J shed 2 bases, with 4 bases lying between them. The CDR3 runs 13 residues.

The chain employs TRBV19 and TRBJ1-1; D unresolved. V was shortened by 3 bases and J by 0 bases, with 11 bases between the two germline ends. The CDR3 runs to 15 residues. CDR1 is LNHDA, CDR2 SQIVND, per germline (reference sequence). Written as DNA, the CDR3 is TGTGCCAGTAGTATTGTCGGATACATGAACACTGAAGCTTTCTTT. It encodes CASSIVGYMNTEAFF.

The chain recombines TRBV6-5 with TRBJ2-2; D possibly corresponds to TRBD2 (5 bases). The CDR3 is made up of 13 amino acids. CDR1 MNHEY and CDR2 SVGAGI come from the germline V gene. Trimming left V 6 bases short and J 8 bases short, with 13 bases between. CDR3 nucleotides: TGTGCCAGCAGAGGACGGGAATTAGGGGAGCTGTTTTTT. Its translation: CASRGRELGELFF.

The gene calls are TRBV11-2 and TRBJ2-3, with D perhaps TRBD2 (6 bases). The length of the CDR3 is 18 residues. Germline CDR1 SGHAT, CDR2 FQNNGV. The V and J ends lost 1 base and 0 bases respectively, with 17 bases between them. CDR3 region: CASSLVGNGGASTDTQYF. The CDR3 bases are TGTGCCAGCAGCTTAGTTGGAAACGGGGGTGCTAGCACAGATACGCAGTATTTT.

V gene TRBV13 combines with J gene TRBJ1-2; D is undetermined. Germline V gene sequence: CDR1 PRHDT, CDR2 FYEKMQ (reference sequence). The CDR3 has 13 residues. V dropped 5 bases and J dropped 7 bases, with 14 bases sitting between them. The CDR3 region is CASSPGRASGYTF. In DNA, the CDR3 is TGTGCCAGCAGCCCCGGAAGGGCGAGTGGCTACACCTTC.

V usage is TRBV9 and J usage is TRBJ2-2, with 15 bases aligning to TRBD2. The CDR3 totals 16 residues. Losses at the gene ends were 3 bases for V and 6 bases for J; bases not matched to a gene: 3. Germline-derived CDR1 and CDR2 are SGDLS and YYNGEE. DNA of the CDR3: TGTGCCAGCAGCGCCGGACTAGCGGGAGGGCCCGGGGAGCTGTTTTTT. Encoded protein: CASSAGLAGGPGELFF.

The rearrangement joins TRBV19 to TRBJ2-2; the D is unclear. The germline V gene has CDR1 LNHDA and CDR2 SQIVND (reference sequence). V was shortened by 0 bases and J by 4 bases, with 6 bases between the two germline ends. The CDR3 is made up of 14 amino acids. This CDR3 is CASSIDYSTGELFF. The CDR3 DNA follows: TGTGCCAGTAGTATAGACTATTCCACCGGGGAGCTGTTTTTT.

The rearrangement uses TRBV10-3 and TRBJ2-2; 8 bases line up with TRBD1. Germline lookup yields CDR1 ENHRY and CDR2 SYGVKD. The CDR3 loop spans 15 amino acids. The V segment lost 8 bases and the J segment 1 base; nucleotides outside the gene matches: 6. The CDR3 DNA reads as TGTGCCATCCCCCAGGGGGCTAGGAACACCGGGGAGCTGTTTTTT. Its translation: CAIPQGARNTGELFF.

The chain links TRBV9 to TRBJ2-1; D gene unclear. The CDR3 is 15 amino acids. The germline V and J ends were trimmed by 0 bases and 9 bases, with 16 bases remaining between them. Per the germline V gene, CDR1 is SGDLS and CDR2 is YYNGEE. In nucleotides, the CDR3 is TGTGCCAGCAGCGTAGGCCCGGTAGAAGGCGGTGAGCAGTTCTTC. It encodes CASSVGPVEGGEQFF.

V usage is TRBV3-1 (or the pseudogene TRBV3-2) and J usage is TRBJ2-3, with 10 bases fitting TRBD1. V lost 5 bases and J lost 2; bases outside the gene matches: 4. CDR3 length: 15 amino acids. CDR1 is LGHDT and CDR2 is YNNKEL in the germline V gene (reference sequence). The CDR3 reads CASSYGQGDTDTQYF. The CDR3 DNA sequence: TGTGCCAGCAGCTACGGACAGGGGGACACAGATACGCAGTATTTT.